Following are 21 T cell receptor beta chains from one sample sequenced in a study of blood T cell repertoires in COVID-19. Sequencing was performed with immunoSEQ multiplex PCR; in TCRdb, only in-frame clones are kept and a portion is missing. Counted here are around 400,000 clones, 89% occurring once; the ten biggest clones make up more than 0.95%. Sequenced input: peripheral blood. The receptors were sampled from a man aged 35 to 55 with acute or convalescent COVID-19.

The chain recombines TRBV27 with TRBJ1-5; 8 nucleotides agree with TRBD1. This CDR3 region has 16 residues. CDR1 is MNHEY, CDR2 SMNVEV, per germline (reference sequence). The V gene end was trimmed by 5 bases and the J gene end by 6 bases; junction bases not matched to a gene: 12. The CDR3 DNA reads as TGTGCCAGCAGTCCGACCAGGACAGGGCGCGGTCAGCCCCAGCATTTT. This sequence encodes CASSPTRTGRGQPQHF.

The J gene is TRBJ1-4, the V gene TRBV5-1; 8 bases are a match to TRBD1. CDR3 length equals 15 residues. The V gene end was trimmed by 4 bases and the J gene end by 5 bases; junction bases not matched to a gene: 7. Per germline, CDR1 SGHRS and CDR2 YFSETQ. CDR3 DNA: TGCGCCAGCAGCACAGGGGGACAGGAGAATGAAAAACTGTTTTTT. Translating gives CASSTGGQENEKLFF.

The J gene is TRBJ2-7, the V gene TRBV6-1, with TRBD1 matching over 10 bases. The ends lost 3 bases at V and 3 bases at J; junction bases unmatched: 5. This CDR3 region has 15 residues. The germline gives CDR1 MNHNS, CDR2 SASEGT. CDR3 region: CASSEGQGWNYEQYF. The CDR3 nucleotides read TGTGCCAGCAGTGAGGGACAGGGGTGGAACTACGAGCAGTACTTC.

This sequence joins TRBV25-1 and TRBJ2-7; D is perhaps TRBD2 (5 bases). Germline V CDR1 and CDR2: MGHDK, SYGVNS. V lost 4 bases to trimming and J lost 6 bases, with 13 bases between them. This CDR3 has 13 residues. This CDR3 reads CASSVLLAGEQYF. The CDR3 DNA follows: TGTGCCAGCAGTGTCCTCCTAGCAGGCGAGCAGTACTTC.

This chain joins TRBV24-1 and TRBJ2-1; 9 nucleotides align to TRBD2. The junction had 12 bases not matched to a gene; V was cut back by 3 bases and J by 10 bases. The CDR3 has 16 amino acids. Germline V gene lookup returns CDR1 KGHDR and CDR2 SFDVKD. The CDR3 DNA follows: TGTGCCACCAGTGATACAGCGGGGGGCTCTGGTCGGGAGCAGTTCTTC. It specifies CATSDTAGGSGREQFF.

This chain joins TRBV10-1 and TRBJ1-6, with 7 bases fitting TRBD1. Per the germline V gene, CDR1 is WNHNN and CDR2 is SYGVQD (reference sequence). The ends lost 9 bases at V and 7 bases at J; junction bases unmatched: 12. The CDR3 contains 15 residues. The DNA for the CDR3 is TGCGCCAGTAGTCACAGGGGATGTCGGAATTCACCCCTCCACTTT. Translating gives CASSHRGCRNSPLHF.

This chain links TRBV3-1 (or the pseudogene TRBV3-2) with TRBJ2-5, with TRBD1 identical over 7 bases. V was pared by 5 bases and J by 0 bases, with 12 bases of the junction left unmatched. This CDR3 is 17 amino acids long. CDR1 and CDR2 (germline): LGHDT, YNNKEL (reference sequence). The CDR3 loop is CASSATGAPIYQETQYF. CDR3 bases: TGTGCCAGCAGCGCTACAGGGGCGCCCATTTACCAAGAGACCCAGTACTTC.

The chain recombines TRBV2 with TRBJ2-7; a possible D gene is TRBD1 (6 bases). Germline V gene lookup returns CDR1 SNHLY and CDR2 FYNNEI. Trimming removed 6 bases from V and 5 bases from J, with 14 bases in between. The CDR3 is 13 residues long. The CDR3 spells CASRLQGPNEQYF. The CDR3 nucleotides read TGTGCCAGCAGGCTACAGGGTCCAAACGAGCAGTACTTC.

This clone appeared once. The chain joins TRBV5-1 to TRBJ2-7, with D possibly matching TRBD2 (6 bases). The V gene's germline CDR1 is SGHRS and CDR2 YFSETQ. Trimming removed 4 bases from V and 3 bases from J, with 23 bases in between. This CDR3 region has 17 residues. The CDR3 DNA sequence: TGCGCCAGCAGCCCCAGTCTCCCGGGGCAGGGACTCTACGAGCAGTACTTC. It translates to CASSPSLPGQGLYEQYF. The full variable domain, in which reference TRBV5-1 and TRBJ2-7 provide the parts outside the CDR3, is KAGVTQTPRYLIKTRGQQVTLSCSPISGHRSVSWYQQTPGQGLQFLFEYFSETQRNKGNFPGRFSGRQFSNSRSEMNVSTLELGDSALYLCASSPSLPGQGLYEQYFGPGTRLTVT.

The chain has TRBV30 and TRBJ2-7, with 8 positions matching TRBD2. After removal of 2 bases from V and 5 bases from J, the junction contained 11 bases not matched to a gene. This CDR3 has 15 amino acids. In germline, CDR1 is GTSNPN, CDR2 SVGIG (reference sequence). CDR3: CAWSLGSAGADEQYF. The CDR3 DNA follows: TGTGCCTGGAGTCTAGGATCAGCGGGGGCCGACGAGCAGTACTTC.

The J gene is TRBJ2-2, the V gene TRBV7-6; D is uncertain. Germline V CDR1 and CDR2: SGHVS, FNYEAQ. This CDR3 spans 13 amino acids. V was cut by 7 bases and J by 4 bases, with 10 bases left in between. CDR3 sequence (DNA): TGTGCCAGCACCCCTTTAGTCACCGGGGAGCTGTTTTTT. Translating gives CASTPLVTGELFF.

This clone came up a few times. The V and J genes are TRBV5-4 and TRBJ1-4; D is undetermined. The CDR3 is 16 amino acids. Germline V lookup: CDR1 SGHNT, CDR2 YYREEE (reference sequence). The V end lost 1 base, the J end lost 3 bases, and 13 bases lay between the germline ends. CDR3 amino acids: CASSLKLSQSNEKLFF. As DNA, the CDR3 is TGTGCCAGCAGCTTGAAGTTGTCGCAGTCTAATGAAAAACTGTTTTTT.

This sequence joins TRBV7-9 and TRBJ2-1; TRBD2 matches at 10 bases. The CDR3 runs to 16 residues. J gave up 1 base and V 3 bases, and 3 bases lay outside the gene matches. CDR1 SEHNR and CDR2 FQNEAQ come from the germline V gene (reference sequence). CDR3 in DNA: TGTGCCAGCAGCTTGAGGACTAGCGGTTCCTACAATGAGCAGTTCTTC. It specifies CASSLRTSGSYNEQFF. The full variable domain, rest sourced from reference TRBV7-9 and TRBJ2-1, is DTGVSQNPRHKITKRGQNVTFRCDPISEHNRLYWYRQTLGQGPEFLTYFQNEAQLEKSRLLSDRFSAERPKGSFSTLEIQRTEQGDSAMYLCASSLRTSGSYNEQFFGPGTRLTVL.

This chain uses TRBV12-3 or TRBV12-4 with TRBJ1-2; no clear D. V was cut by 6 bases and J by 10 bases, with 12 bases left in between. The CDR3 consists of 11 residues. The CDR3 spells CASSPLLFYTF. CDR3 DNA: TGTGCCAGCAGCCCCCTCTTATTCTACACCTTC.

The chain joins TRBV9 to TRBJ2-1; a weak D match, TRBD1 (6 bases). Germline lookup yields CDR1 SGDLS and CDR2 YYNGEE. With 7 bases removed from V and 8 bases from J, the gap between germline ends came to 19 bases. CDR3 length: 14 residues. The CDR3 DNA reads as TGTGCCAGCTCCGAGGGCAGGGGATGGGATGAGCAGTTCTTC. It codes for CASSEGRGWDEQFF.

This clone has just one count. V and J are TRBV30 and TRBJ1-6; D is unresolved. The CDR3 sequence is 13 residues long. Germline loops: CDR1 GTSNPN, CDR2 SVGIG (reference sequence). V was pared by 7 bases and J by 7 bases, with 14 bases between. The CDR3 loop reads CASKDVRNSPLHF. In DNA, the CDR3 is TGTGCCTCCAAAGATGTCCGGAATTCACCCCTCCACTTT.

The chain couples TRBV5-5 to TRBJ2-7; TRBD1 matches 7 bases. Germline-derived CDR1 and CDR2 are SGHKS and YYEKEE (reference sequence). The CDR3 has 13 residues. Trimming took 7 bases from V and 4 from J; bases not matched to a gene: 8. The CDR3 bases are TGTGCCAGCGGAAAAACAGGGGTTTACGAGCAGTACTTC. Translating it yields CASGKTGVYEQYF. The full variable domain, in which reference TRBV5-5 and TRBJ2-7 provide the parts outside the CDR3, is DAGVTQSPTHLIKTRGQQVTLRCSPISGHKSVSWYQQVLGQGPQFIFQYYEKEERGRGNFPDRFSARQFPNYSSELNVNALLLGDSALYLCASGKTGVYEQYFGPGTRLTVT.

The J gene is TRBJ2-3, the V gene TRBV29-1; D gene uncertain. Germline lookup yields CDR1 SQVTM and CDR2 ANQGSEA. The CDR3 loop spans 14 amino acids. V dropped 7 bases and J dropped 3 bases, with 17 bases sitting between them. The CDR3 loop reads CSAPLGPLTDTQYF. The CDR3, as DNA: TGCAGCGCCCCTTTGGGCCCCCTGACAGATACGCAGTATTTT.

The CDR3 loop is CASSLVTGRFSEAFF. As DNA, the CDR3 is TGTGCCAGCAGCTTAGTTACAGGGAGATTCTCTGAAGCTTTCTTT. The chain carries TRBV7-2 and TRBJ1-1; D is possibly TRBD1 (6 bases). This CDR3 is 15 amino acids long. V was shortened by 1 base and J by 6 bases, with 15 bases between the two germline ends. From germline, CDR1 is SGHTA and CDR2 FQGNSA.

DNA of the CDR3: TGTGCCAGCAGCGTATCTGGGGGGGCCTCCAGCACAGATACGCAGTATTTT. It specifies CASSVSGGASSTDTQYF. The chain combines TRBV9 with TRBJ2-3; a weak D match, TRBD2 (7 bases). Germline CDR1 reads SGDLS; CDR2 reads YYNGEE. This CDR3 has 17 residues. The V and J ends lost 1 base and 0 bases respectively, with 15 bases between them.

The chain employs TRBV4-1 and TRBJ1-1, with D perhaps TRBD1 (5 bases). This CDR3 has 15 residues. Trimming stripped 0 bases from V and 2 bases from J, with 10 bases between. The germline CDR1 and CDR2 sequences are MGHRA and YSYEKL. The CDR3 sequence is CASSQDEGTNTEAFF. The CDR3 DNA follows: TGCGCCAGCAGCCAAGATGAGGGGACTAACACTGAAGCTTTCTTT.